These 24 T cell receptor beta chains came from one sample sequenced in a study of T cell repertoires in cytomegalovirus infection. One entry per CDR3 protein results from TCRdb running MiXCR on the reads. The repertoire holds around 740,000 distinct CDR3 sequences, with approximately 40% as singletons. The sequenced material came from PBMCs. These receptors all stem from a human donor in good health (CMV status not recorded). Some clones in this sample may be carry-over from other donors' samples.

The V and J genes are TRBV6-1 and TRBJ2-1, with D maybe TRBD2 (6 bases). Trimming removed 2 bases at V and 3 bases at J, with 14 bases between. Germline assignment: CDR1 MNHNS and CDR2 SASEGT. The CDR3 extends over 16 amino acids. CDR3 bases: TGTGCCAGCAGTGAACTAAGCGGGTTAAGCTACAATGAGCAGTTCTTC. Translating it yields CASSELSGLSYNEQFF.

The rearrangement links TRBV4-3 to TRBJ2-2; TRBD2 matches at 8 bases. The CDR3 has 16 residues. CDR1 is LGHNA, CDR2 YSLEER, per germline. V lost 4 bases, J lost 3 bases, and 7 bases stayed unmatched. The CDR3 loop reads CASSPVGGADTGELFF. Here the CDR3 DNA reads TGCGCCAGCAGCCCGGTCGGGGGGGCGGACACCGGGGAGCTGTTTTTT.

V gene TRBV7-2 combines with J gene TRBJ2-1; a weak D match, TRBD2 (5 bases). Per germline, CDR1 SGHTA and CDR2 FQGNSA. The CDR3 length is 15 residues. V dropped 5 bases and J dropped 7 bases, with 18 bases sitting between them. CDR3 in amino acids: CASSPPPPGGNEQFF. CDR3 DNA sequence: TGTGCCAGCAGCCCCCCCCCCCCGGGCGGGAATGAGCAGTTCTTC.

This clonotype came up many times. V gene TRBV7-8 combines with J gene TRBJ2-1; 8 bases map to TRBD2. CDR3 size: 15 residues. V shed 2 bases, J shed 6 bases, and the junction held 6 bases outside the gene matches. CDR1 and CDR2 from the germline V gene are SGHVS and FQNEAQ. The CDR3 DNA reads TGTGCCAGCAGCTTAAGCGGGGGCGGGGGCAATGAGCAGTTCTTC. This codes for CASSLSGGGGNEQFF.

This clonotype was counted a few times. The chain uses TRBV12-3 or TRBV12-4 and TRBJ1-2; 8 nucleotides agree with TRBD1. The V segment lost 6 bases and the J segment 4 bases; nucleotides outside the gene matches: 13. CDR3 length equals 16 residues. CDR3 region: CASSPLSGTGGYGYTF. In nucleotides, the CDR3 is TGTGCCAGCAGCCCCCTCAGCGGGACAGGAGGCTATGGCTACACCTTC.

The V gene is TRBV10-3, the J gene TRBJ1-5, with D unresolved. The V gene's germline CDR1 is ENHRY and CDR2 SYGVKD. This CDR3 comprises 13 residues. V was shortened by 6 bases and J by 0 bases, with 6 bases between the two germline ends. CDR3 residues: CAIRAGSNQPQHF. CDR3 bases: TGTGCCATCAGGGCCGGTAGCAATCAGCCCCAGCATTTT.

This clonotype came up many times. The chain links TRBV6-1 to TRBJ2-7; D may correspond to TRBD1 or TRBD2 (5 bases each). The germline CDR1 and CDR2 sequences are MNHNS and SASEGT. This CDR3 contains 14 residues. The V and J ends lost 6 bases and 7 bases respectively, with 19 bases between them. The CDR3 nucleotides are TGTGCCAGCAGCGACCGGGTGTCTGGGGGTGAGCAGTACTTC. Translating gives CASSDRVSGGEQYF.

The sample holds many counts of this clonotype. V is TRBV7-2 and J is TRBJ1-3; D uncertain. Deletions cut 5 bases from V and 3 bases from J, with 17 bases between. The CDR3 spans 16 residues. Germline V CDR1 and CDR2: SGHTA, FQGNSA. The CDR3 nucleotides read TGTGCCAGCAGCCCTAGGGTTTCAGCTTTTGGAAACACCATATATTTT. Protein product: CASSPRVSAFGNTIYF. The whole variable domain, remainder taken from reference TRBV7-2 and TRBJ1-3, is GAGVSQSPSNKVTEKGKDVELRCDPISGHTALYWYRQSLGQGLEFLIYFQGNSAPDKSGLPSDRFSAERTGGSVSTLTIQRTQQEDSAVYLCASSPRVSAFGNTIYFGEGSWLTVV.

The chain is built from TRBV6-2 or TRBV6-3 and TRBJ2-7; D gene unclear. The ends were cut back, 5 bases at V and 5 bases at J, with 13 bases in the middle. The CDR3 has 13 amino acids. CDR1 is MNHEY, CDR2 SVGEGT, per germline. The CDR3 DNA reads TGTGCCAGCAGTACCCGTTTTATAGACGAGCAGTACTTC. This sequence encodes CASSTRFIDEQYF.

This clonotype was seen a handful of times. This chain uses TRBV28 with TRBJ2-7; tentative D call: TRBD2 (6 bases). The CDR3 consists of 15 residues. Trimming stripped 3 bases from V and 0 bases from J, with 12 bases between. Per the germline V gene, CDR1 is MDHEN and CDR2 is SYDVKM. The CDR3 is CASSFGGRRSYEQYF. Here the CDR3 DNA reads TGTGCCAGCAGTTTCGGAGGGAGACGCTCCTACGAGCAGTACTTC. The full variable domain, with the rest looked up from reference TRBV28 and TRBJ2-7, is DVKVTQSSRYLVKRTGEKVFLECVQDMDHENMFWYRQDPGLGLRLIYFSYDVKMKEKGDIPEGYSVSREKKERFSLILESASTNQTSMYLCASSFGGRRSYEQYFGPGTRLTVT.

The genes are TRBV7-9 and TRBJ1-1; the match to TRBD1 covers 7 bases. This CDR3 comprises 15 residues. CDR1 SEHNR and CDR2 FQNEAQ come from the germline V gene (reference sequence). V dropped 5 bases and J dropped 4; count of bases not matched to a gene: 10. Written as DNA, the CDR3 is TGTGCCAGCAGCCCCGCACCACAGGGGAGCACTGAAGCTTTCTTT. Translating gives CASSPAPQGSTEAFF. Variable domain in full (rest from reference TRBV7-9 and TRBJ1-1): DTGVSQNPRHKITKRGQNVTFRCDPISEHNRLYWYRQTLGQGPEFLTYFQNEAQLEKSRLLSDRFSAERPKGSFSTLEIQRTEQGDSAMYLCASSPAPQGSTEAFFGQGTRLTVV.

This clonotype was recorded many times. The gene calls are TRBV24-1 and TRBJ1-5, with 7 bases lining up with TRBD1. Germline V gene data show CDR1 as KGHDR and CDR2 as SFDVKD. The CDR3 runs to 16 residues. Losses at the gene ends were 3 bases for V and 0 bases for J; bases not matched to a gene: 4. The CDR3: CATSDNNRGSNQPQHF. The CDR3, as DNA: TGTGCCACCAGTGATAACAACAGGGGTAGCAATCAGCCCCAGCATTTT.

This clonotype was picked up a small number of times. This chain uses TRBV19 with TRBJ1-5; 10 bases map to TRBD1. V lost 5 bases and J lost 3; bases outside the gene matches: 10. The CDR3 is 17 residues long. Germline V gene data show CDR1 as LNHDA and CDR2 as SQIVND (reference sequence). The CDR3 nucleotides read TGTGCCAGTAGTCCTGACAGGGGGCATCGGGTCAATCAGCCCCAGCATTTT. This sequence encodes CASSPDRGHRVNQPQHF.

The chain has TRBV7-6 and TRBJ2-7; possibly TRBD2 for D (5 bases). CDR1 and CDR2 from the germline V gene are SGHVS and FNYEAQ. Trimming took 3 bases from V and 3 from J, leaving 15 bases between them. The CDR3 extends over 15 amino acids. In DNA form, the CDR3 reads TGTGCCAGCAGCTTGGGGTCAGACTACAACTACGAGCAGTACTTC. This sequence encodes CASSLGSDYNYEQYF.

In this sample, this clonotype turned up a few times. This chain uses TRBV28 with TRBJ2-1, with a possible D match to TRBD1 (7 bases). CDR3 size: 18 residues. CDR1 and CDR2 from the germline V gene are MDHEN and SYDVKM. V dropped 5 bases and J dropped 6 bases, with 26 bases sitting between them. The CDR3 is CASSLLKTGRWGGNEQFF. CDR3 DNA sequence: TGTGCCAGCAGTCTCCTTAAGACAGGGAGGTGGGGAGGCAATGAGCAGTTCTTC. Full variable domain (remainder filled in from reference TRBV28 and TRBJ2-1): DVKVTQSSRYLVKRTGEKVFLECVQDMDHENMFWYRQDPGLGLRLIYFSYDVKMKEKGDIPEGYSVSREKKERFSLILESASTNQTSMYLCASSLLKTGRWGGNEQFFGPGTRLTVL.

The J gene is TRBJ2-3, the V gene TRBV7-6; D remains unclear. Germline V lookup: CDR1 SGHVS, CDR2 FNYEAQ. This CDR3 has 24 amino acids. V lost 4 bases to trimming and J lost 1 base, with 39 bases between them. The DNA of the CDR3 is TGTGCCAGCAGCTCGCTTTTAGGCCCGCCCGGGCATGAGGTTCTCTCCCGGGGCACAGATACGCAGTATTTT. Protein product: CASSSLLGPPGHEVLSRGTDTQYF.

This clonotype came up a few times. The chain employs TRBV28 and TRBJ1-2; D perhaps matches TRBD1 (6 bases). V was trimmed by 5 bases and J by 7 bases, leaving 14 bases between them. This CDR3 has 13 residues. Germline assignment: CDR1 MDHEN and CDR2 SYDVKM. CDR3 loop: CASSQNRVGGYTF. The CDR3 nucleotides read TGTGCCAGCAGTCAAAACAGGGTTGGTGGCTACACCTTC.

A few counts support this clonotype. The chain carries TRBV6-2 or TRBV6-3 and TRBJ1-1; D call uncertain. Germline CDR1 is MNHEY and CDR2 is SVGEGT. The CDR3 contains 14 residues. Trimming removed 2 bases at V and 6 bases at J, with 13 bases between. As DNA, the CDR3 is TGTGCCAGCAGTTACAGGGAAAGGATTGCTGAAGCTTTCTTT. Protein sequence: CASSYRERIAEAFF.

This clonotype was recorded at least ten times. The chain has TRBV7-2 and TRBJ1-4; no clear D. The CDR3 is 15 amino acids. Germline values: CDR1 SGHTA, CDR2 FQGNSA. V was shortened by 5 bases and J by 6 bases, with 16 bases between the two germline ends. The CDR3 spells CASSRGGGGDEKLFF. The CDR3 DNA sequence: TGTGCCAGCAGCCGTGGAGGAGGAGGAGATGAAAAACTGTTTTTT. The whole variable domain, remainder taken from reference TRBV7-2 and TRBJ1-4, is GAGVSQSPSNKVTEKGKDVELRCDPISGHTALYWYRQSLGQGLEFLIYFQGNSAPDKSGLPSDRFSAERTGGSVSTLTIQRTQQEDSAVYLCASSRGGGGDEKLFFGSGTQLSVL.

The chain couples TRBV29-1 to TRBJ2-1, with D unclear. This CDR3 region has 10 residues. CDR1 and CDR2 from the germline V gene are SQVTM and ANQGSEA. Trimming removed 7 bases at V and 8 bases at J, with 9 bases between. In DNA, the CDR3 is TGCAGCGCCGACGGCGATGAGCAGTTCTTC. It codes for CSADGDEQFF.

The genes are TRBV5-6 and TRBJ1-2, with D tentatively TRBD1 (6 bases). This CDR3 is 14 amino acids long. Germline loops: CDR1 SGHDT, CDR2 YYEEEE. Deletions cut 4 bases from V and 5 bases from J, with 15 bases between. The CDR3 is CASSLGGRLYGYTF. CDR3 nucleotides: TGTGCCAGCAGCCTGGGGGGGCGGCTATATGGCTACACCTTC.

This clonotype has only a few counts. The chain links TRBV28 to TRBJ1-5; 9 nucleotides match TRBD1. Germline V gene lookup returns CDR1 MDHEN and CDR2 SYDVKM. CDR3 length: 14 amino acids. The V gene end was trimmed by 6 bases and the J gene end by 9 bases; junction bases not matched to a gene: 9. The chain's CDR3 is CASSRQGDLRPQHF. As DNA, the CDR3 is TGTGCCAGCAGCAGACAGGGGGACCTCAGGCCCCAGCATTTT.

In this sample, this clonotype turned up a few times. In DNA, the CDR3 is TGCAGTGCCACCCCCGCGGGATACTACGAGCAGTACTTC. It codes for CSATPAGYYEQYF. The chain carries TRBV20-1 and TRBJ2-7, with TRBD2 as a possible D gene (6 bases). Germline loops: CDR1 DFQATT, CDR2 SNEGSKA (reference sequence). CDR3 length: 13 residues. V was clipped by 6 bases and J by 3 bases, with 15 bases between them.

The genes are TRBV11-2 and TRBJ2-2, with TRBD1 matching 12 bases. Germline CDR1 reads SGHAT; CDR2 reads FQNNGV. The CDR3 totals 16 residues. V trimming: 5 bases; J trimming: 7 bases; junction bases outside the gene matches: 8. Written as DNA, the CDR3 is TGTGCCAGCAGCACCCCGGGACAGGGGGCCGGCGGGGAGCTGTTTTTT. It translates to CASSTPGQGAGGELFF.